This T cell receptor beta chain was sequenced for a study of shared clonotypes between healthy human individuals. Study findings and constraints: Expectations were that clonotype sharing among donors would be affected by sequencing depth.

The germline V and J ends were trimmed by 3 bases and 0 bases, with 12 bases remaining between them. CDR1 and CDR2 (germline): MNHEY, SMNVEV (reference sequence). The CDR3 spans 15 residues. In the naive CD8 group, cells lacked CD45RO and were positively selected for CCR7, so terminally differentiated effector memory CD45RA+ cells were left out. As for this clone: The antigen is undetermined.

The protocol was immunoSEQ multiplex PCR, while the TCRdb copy is restricted to in-frame clones and leaves out a portion. This sample carries hundreds of thousands of clones, roughly 98% of them seen once, and the ten largest clones take less than 0.35%. This chain connects TRBV27 to TRBJ2-7; D is undetermined. The receptor comes from a man younger than 45 in good health. Sequenced material: naive CD8+ T cells sorted from blood. Written as DNA, the CDR3 is TGTGCCAGCAGTTTCGCGGATCCCAGCTCCTACGAGCAGTACTTC. Translated, it gives CASSFADPSSYEQYF.